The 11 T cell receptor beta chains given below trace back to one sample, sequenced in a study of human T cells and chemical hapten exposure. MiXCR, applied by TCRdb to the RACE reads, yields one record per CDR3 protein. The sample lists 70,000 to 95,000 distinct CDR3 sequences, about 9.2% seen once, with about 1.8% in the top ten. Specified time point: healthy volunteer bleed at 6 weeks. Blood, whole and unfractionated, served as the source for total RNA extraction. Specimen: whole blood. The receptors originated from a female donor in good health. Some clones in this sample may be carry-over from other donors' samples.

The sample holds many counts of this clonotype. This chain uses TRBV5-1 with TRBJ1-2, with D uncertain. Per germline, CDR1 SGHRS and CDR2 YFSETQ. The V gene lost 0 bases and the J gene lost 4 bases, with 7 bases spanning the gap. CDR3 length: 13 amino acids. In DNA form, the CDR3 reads TGCGCCAGCAGCTTGGGACTGATCTATGGCTACACCTTC. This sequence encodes CASSLGLIYGYTF. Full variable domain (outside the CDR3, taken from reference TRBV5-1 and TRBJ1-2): KAGVTQTPRYLIKTRGQQVTLSCSPISGHRSVSWYQQTPGQGLQFLFEYFSETQRNKGNFPGRFSGRQFSNSRSEMNVSTLELGDSALYLCASSLGLIYGYTFGSGTRLTVV.

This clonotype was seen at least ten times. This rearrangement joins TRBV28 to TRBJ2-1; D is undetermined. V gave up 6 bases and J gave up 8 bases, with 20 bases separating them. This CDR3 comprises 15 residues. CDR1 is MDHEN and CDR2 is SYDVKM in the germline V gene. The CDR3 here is CASRGLGSVSDEQFF. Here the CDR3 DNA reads TGTGCCAGCAGGGGATTGGGGTCAGTTTCGGATGAGCAGTTCTTC.

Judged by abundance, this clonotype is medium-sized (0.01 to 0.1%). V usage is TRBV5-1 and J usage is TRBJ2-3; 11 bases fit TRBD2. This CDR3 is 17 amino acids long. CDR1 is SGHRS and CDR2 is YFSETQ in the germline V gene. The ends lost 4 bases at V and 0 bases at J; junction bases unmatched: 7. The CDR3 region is CASSTGTSGPSTDTQYF. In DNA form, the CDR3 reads TGCGCCAGCAGCACCGGGACTAGCGGACCTAGCACAGATACGCAGTATTTT.

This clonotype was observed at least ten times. CDR3 nucleotides: TGTGCCAGCAGTTCGCGTATCCCTGGCTACACCTTC. The encoded protein is CASSSRIPGYTF. The chain has TRBV12-3 or TRBV12-4 and TRBJ1-2; D gene unclear. V was clipped by 4 bases and J by 7 bases, with 10 bases between them. The CDR3 contains 12 residues.

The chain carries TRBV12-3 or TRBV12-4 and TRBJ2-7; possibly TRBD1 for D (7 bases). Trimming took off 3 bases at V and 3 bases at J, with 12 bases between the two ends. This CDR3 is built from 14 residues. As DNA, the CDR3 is TGTGCCAGCAGTTTCCGGGGGACAGACTACGAGCAGTACTTC. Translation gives CASSFRGTDYEQYF.

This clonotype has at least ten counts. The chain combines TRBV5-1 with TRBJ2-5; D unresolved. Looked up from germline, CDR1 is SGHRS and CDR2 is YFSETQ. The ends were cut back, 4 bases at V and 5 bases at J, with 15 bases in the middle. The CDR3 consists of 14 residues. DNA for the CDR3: TGCGCCAGCAGCACATCTCCGACTGGGGAGACCCAGTACTTC. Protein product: CASSTSPTGETQYF. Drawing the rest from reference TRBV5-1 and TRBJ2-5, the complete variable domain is KAGVTQTPRYLIKTRGQQVTLSCSPISGHRSVSWYQQTPGQGLQFLFEYFSETQRNKGNFPGRFSGRQFSNSRSEMNVSTLELGDSALYLCASSTSPTGETQYFGPGTRLLVL.

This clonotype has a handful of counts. This CDR3 is CASSFWRVGTEAFF. CDR3 in DNA: TGTGCCAGCAGTTTCTGGAGGGTTGGCACTGAAGCTTTCTTT. This chain connects TRBV12-3 or TRBV12-4 to TRBJ1-1, with D unclear. This CDR3 contains 14 residues. V lost 3 bases and J 4 bases, leaving 12 bases between the germline ends.

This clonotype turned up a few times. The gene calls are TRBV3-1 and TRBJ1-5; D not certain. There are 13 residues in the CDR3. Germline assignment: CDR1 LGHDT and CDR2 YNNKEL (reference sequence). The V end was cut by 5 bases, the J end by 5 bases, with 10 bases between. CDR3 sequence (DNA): TGTGCCAGCAGCTACGTTGGCGATCAGCCCCAGCATTTT. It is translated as CASSYVGDQPQHF.

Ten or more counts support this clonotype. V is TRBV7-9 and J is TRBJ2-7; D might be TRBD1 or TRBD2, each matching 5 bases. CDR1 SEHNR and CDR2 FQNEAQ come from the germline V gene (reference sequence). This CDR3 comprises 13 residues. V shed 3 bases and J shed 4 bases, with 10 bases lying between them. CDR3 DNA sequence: TGTGCCAGCAGCTTCGACGGGGCGTACGAGCAGTACTTC. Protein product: CASSFDGAYEQYF.

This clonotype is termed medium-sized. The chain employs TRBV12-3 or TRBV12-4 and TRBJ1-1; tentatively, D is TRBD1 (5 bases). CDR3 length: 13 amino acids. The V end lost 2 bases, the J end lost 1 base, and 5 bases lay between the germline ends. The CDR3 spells CASSLQGNTEAFF. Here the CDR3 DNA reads TGTGCCAGCAGTTTACAGGGGAACACTGAAGCTTTCTTT.

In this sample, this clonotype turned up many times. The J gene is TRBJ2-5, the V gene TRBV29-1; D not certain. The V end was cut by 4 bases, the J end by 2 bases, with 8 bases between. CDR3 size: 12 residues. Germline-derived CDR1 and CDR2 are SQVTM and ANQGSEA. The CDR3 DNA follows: TGCAGCGTTGGTATCTTACAAGAGACCCAGTACTTC. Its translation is CSVGILQETQYF.